The subject of this entry is one TCR beta chain. The data originate from a study of cytotoxic CD8 clonotypes in ibrutinib-treated CLL. Profiling relied on immunoSEQ multiplex PCR, and the TCRdb table lists in-frame clones only, not all of them. The sample has under 200,000 clones, over 65% seen once; the top ten hold about 1.9%. This CDR3 spans 13 amino acids. Deletions cut 4 bases from V and 1 base from J, with 7 bases between. In germline, CDR1 is SNHLY, CDR2 FYNNEI. This TCR was sampled from a human donor with chronic lymphocytic leukemia. The V and J genes are TRBV2 and TRBJ1-1; D may be TRBD1 (6 bases). The sequencing used PBMCs, collected after 12 months of ibrutinib treatment. The CDR3 protein is CASSGGQNTEAFF. The CDR3 nucleotides read TGTGCCAGCAGTGGGGGACAGAACACTGAAGCTTTCTTT.